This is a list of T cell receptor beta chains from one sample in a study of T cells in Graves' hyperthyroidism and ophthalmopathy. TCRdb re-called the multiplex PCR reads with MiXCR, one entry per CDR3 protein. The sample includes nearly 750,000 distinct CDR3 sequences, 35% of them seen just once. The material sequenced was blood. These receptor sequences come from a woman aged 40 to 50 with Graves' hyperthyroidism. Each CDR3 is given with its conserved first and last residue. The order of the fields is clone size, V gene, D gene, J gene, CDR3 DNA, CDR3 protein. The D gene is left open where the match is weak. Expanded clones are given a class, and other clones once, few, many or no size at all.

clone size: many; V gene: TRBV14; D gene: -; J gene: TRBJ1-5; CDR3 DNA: TGTGCCAGCAGCCAAGTAGCAGGGTTCGGTCAGCCCCAGCATTTT; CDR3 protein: CASSQVAGFGQPQHF
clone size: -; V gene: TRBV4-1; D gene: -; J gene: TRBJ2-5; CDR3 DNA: TGCGCCAGCAGCCCCAGCCAGGCGATCCAAGAGACCCAGTACTTC; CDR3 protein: CASSPSQAIQETQYF
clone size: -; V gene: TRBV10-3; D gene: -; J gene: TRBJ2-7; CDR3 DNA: TGTGCCATCAGCGGGACCATGACTTACTACGAGCAGTACTTC; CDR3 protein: CAISGTMTYYEQYF
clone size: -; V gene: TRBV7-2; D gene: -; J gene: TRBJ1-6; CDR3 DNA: TGTGCCAGCAGCTTCGAGGTCCTGAATTCACCCCTCCACTTT; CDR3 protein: CASSFEVLNSPLHF
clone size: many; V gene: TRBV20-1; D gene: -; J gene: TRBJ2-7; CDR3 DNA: TGCAGTGCTAGAGCTACGACGGGGTCCTACGAGCAGTACTTC; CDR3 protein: CSARATTGSYEQYF
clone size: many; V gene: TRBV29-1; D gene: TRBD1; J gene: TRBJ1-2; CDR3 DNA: TGCAGCGTTCGACAGGGGCCCGGAATACATGGCTACACCTTC; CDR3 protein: CSVRQGPGIHGYTF
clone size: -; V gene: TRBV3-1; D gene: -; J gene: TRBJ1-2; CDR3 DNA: TGTGCCAGCAGCCTCAGGGGTCTGTCCTACTATGGCTACACCTTC; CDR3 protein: CASSLRGLSYYGYTF
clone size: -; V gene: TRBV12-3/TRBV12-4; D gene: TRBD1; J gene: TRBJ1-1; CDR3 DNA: TGTGCCAGCAGTGACCGGGACAGGGGACCGTGTGGGGACACTGAAGCTTTCTTT; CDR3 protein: CASSDRDRGPCGDTEAFF
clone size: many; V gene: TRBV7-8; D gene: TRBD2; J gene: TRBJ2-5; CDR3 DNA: TGTGCCAGCAGCTTAGGGGAGGGTGGGGGATCCCGAGAGACCCAGTACTTC; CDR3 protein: CASSLGEGGGSRETQYF
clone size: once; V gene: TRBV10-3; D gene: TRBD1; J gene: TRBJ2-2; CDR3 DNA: TGTGCCATCAGTGAGAAAGTGCACAGGGGAGCCGGGGAGCTGTTTTTT; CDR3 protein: CAISEKVHRGAGELFF
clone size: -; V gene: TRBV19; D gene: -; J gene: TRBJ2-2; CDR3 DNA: TGTGCCAGTAGTATAGGCGACGTGGAGCTGTTTTTT; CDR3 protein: CASSIGDVELFF
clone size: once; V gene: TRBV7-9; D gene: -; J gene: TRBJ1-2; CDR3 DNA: TGTGCCAGCAGGCCCTCGGCAGGGGTCGGCTACACCTTC; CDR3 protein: CASRPSAGVGYTF
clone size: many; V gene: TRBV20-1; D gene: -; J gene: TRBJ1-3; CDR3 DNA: TGCAGTGCTAGAGATAGAATGGGCAGCCGTACTTCTGGAAACACCATATATTTT; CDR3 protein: CSARDRMGSRTSGNTIYF
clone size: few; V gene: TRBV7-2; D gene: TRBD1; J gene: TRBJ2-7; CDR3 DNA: TGTGCCAGCAGCCACCCGGGACAGGGCTCCTACGAGCAGTACTTC; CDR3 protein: CASSHPGQGSYEQYF
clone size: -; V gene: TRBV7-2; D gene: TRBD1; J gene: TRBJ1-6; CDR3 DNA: TGTGCCAGCAGCTTATATCAGCCGGGACAGCATTCACCCCTCCACTTT; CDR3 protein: CASSLYQPGQHSPLHF
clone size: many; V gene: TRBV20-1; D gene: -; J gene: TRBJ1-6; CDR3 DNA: TGCAGTGCCGCCGTGGAGCCTTATAATTCACCCCTCCACTTT; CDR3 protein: CSAAVEPYNSPLHF
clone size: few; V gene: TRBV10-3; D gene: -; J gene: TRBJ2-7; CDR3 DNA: TGTGCCAGCAGTTCGGTGGACTACGAGCAGTACTTC; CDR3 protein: CASSSVDYEQYF
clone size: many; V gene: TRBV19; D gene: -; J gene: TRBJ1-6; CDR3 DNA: TGTGCCAGTAGTACCTCCCGGGCGATCAATTCACCCCTCCACTTT; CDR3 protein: CASSTSRAINSPLHF
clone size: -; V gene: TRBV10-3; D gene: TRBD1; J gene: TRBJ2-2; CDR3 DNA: TGTGCCATCAGTTCCCCCTTTGGGGACAGGGACGGGGAGCTGTTTTTT; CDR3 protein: CAISSPFGDRDGELFF
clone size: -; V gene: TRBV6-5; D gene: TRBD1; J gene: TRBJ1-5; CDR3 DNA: TGTGCCAGCACCCTCACAGGGGCTAAGGATCAGCCCCAGCATTTT; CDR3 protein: CASTLTGAKDQPQHF
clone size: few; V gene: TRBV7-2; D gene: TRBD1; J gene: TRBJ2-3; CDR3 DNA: TGTGCCAGCAGCTCCGGACAGGGGACAGATACGCAGTATTTT; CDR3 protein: CASSSGQGTDTQYF
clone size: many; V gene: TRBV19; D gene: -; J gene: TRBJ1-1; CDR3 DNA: TGTGCCAGTAGAATAGGTAGTTTAACTGAAGCTTTCTTT; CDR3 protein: CASRIGSLTEAFF
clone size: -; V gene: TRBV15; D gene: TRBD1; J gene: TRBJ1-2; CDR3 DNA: TGTGCCACCAGCAGCTTCGACAGGGATGGCTACACCTTC; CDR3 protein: CATSSFDRDGYTF
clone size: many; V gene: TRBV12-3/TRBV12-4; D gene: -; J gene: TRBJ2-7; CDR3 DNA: TGTGCCAGTTCACGTGCGACCGAGCAGTACTTC; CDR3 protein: CASSRATEQYF
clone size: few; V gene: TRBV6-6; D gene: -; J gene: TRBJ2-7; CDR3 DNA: TGTGCCAGCAGTTACCCCCCAGGGGAGCAGTACTTC; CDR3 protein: CASSYPPGEQYF
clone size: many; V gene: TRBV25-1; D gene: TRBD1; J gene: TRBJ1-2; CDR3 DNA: TGTGCCAGCAGACAGGGGAACTATGGCTACACCTTC; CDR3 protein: CASRQGNYGYTF
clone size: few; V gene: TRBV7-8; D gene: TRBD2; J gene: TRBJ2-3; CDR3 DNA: TGTGCCAGCAGCTATAGCGGGGGTTCAGCAGATACGCAGTATTTT; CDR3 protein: CASSYSGGSADTQYF
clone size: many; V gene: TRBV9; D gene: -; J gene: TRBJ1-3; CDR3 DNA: TGTGCCAGCAGCGCCCGGACGCCCTCGAACACCATATATTTT; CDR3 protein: CASSARTPSNTIYF